This T cell receptor beta chain was obtained from a study of T cell responses to AZD1222 COVID-19 vaccine. This table comes from immunoSEQ multiplex PCR, and its TCRdb copy is limited to in-frame clones, with some not included. The profile shows some 180,000 clones, approximately 94% of them singletons. This CDR3 contains 15 residues. The ends were cut back, 5 bases at V and 5 bases at J, with 18 bases in the middle. The V gene's germline CDR1 is MDHEN and CDR2 SYDVKM. This sequence originates from an adult who received the AZD1222 COVID-19 vaccine. The chain links TRBV28 to TRBJ1-1; possible D gene TRBD1, 6 bases. The sequencing here drew on peripheral blood, taken 28 days after the second AZD1222 dose. CDR3 sequence reads: CASSPPRGARTEAFF. For the CDR3, the DNA is TGTGCCAGCAGTCCCCCCCGGGGGGCGCGGACTGAAGCTTTCTTT. Full variable domain (rest looked up from reference TRBV28 and TRBJ1-1): DVKVTQSSRYLVKRTGEKVFLECVQDMDHENMFWYRQDPGLGLRLIYFSYDVKMKEKGDIPEGYSVSREKKERFSLILESASTNQTSMYLCASSPPRGARTEAFFGQGTRLTVV.